A selection of T cell receptor beta chains follows, all from one sample in a study of blood T cell repertoires in COVID-19. Sequencing used immunoSEQ multiplex PCR; TCRdb keeps in-frame clones, though not all of them. The sample lists roughly 350,000 clones, roughly 90% seen once, with less than 20% in the top ten. Sequenced: PBMCs or T cells enriched from blood (not recorded which). These receptors originate from a woman aged 30 to 39 who had recovered from COVID-19. Both conserved end residues are part of each CDR3. The D gene is left open where the match is weak. The size entry is marked missing in some rows and otherwise reads once, few, many or a size class.

clone_size j_call d_call v_call cdr3_nt cdr3_aa
. TRBJ1-3 TRBD1 TRBV6-6 TGTGCCAGCAGGATACAGGGGGCCTCTGGAAACACCATATATTTT CASRIQGASGNTIYF
once TRBJ1-2 . TRBV27 TGTGCCAGCCGTGCGGGGGGTAACCCTTATGGCTACACCTTC CASRAGGNPYGYTF
. TRBJ1-2 TRBD1 TRBV28 TGTGCCAGCACCCCGGGGACAGCCCCTTATGGCTACACCTTC CASTPGTAPYGYTF
once TRBJ2-7 . TRBV13 TGTGCCAGCAGCCCCGAGGGGGGGATCTACGAGCAGTACTTC CASSPEGGIYEQYF
. TRBJ1-6 TRBD1 TRBV4-3 TGCGCCAGCAGCCTCGGGACAGGGGGCATTTCACCCCTCCACTTT CASSLGTGGISPLHF
. TRBJ2-1 . TRBV18 TGTGCCAGCTCAGACCCGACAGGGCTAGCGGGCGTATCCTACAATGAGCAGTTCTTC CASSDPTGLAGVSYNEQFF
. TRBJ2-7 . TRBV24-1 TGTGCCACCAGTGGAGAAGGCAGGGGGGCCCAGCAGTACTTC CATSGEGRGAQQYF
. TRBJ1-6 TRBD1 TRBV2 TGTGCCAGCAGTGTAGGTCCCACAGGGGCTAATTCACCCCTCCACTTT CASSVGPTGANSPLHF
few TRBJ2-7 TRBD1 TRBV7-9 TGTGCCAGCCAGACAGGGGACTCCTACGAGCAGTACTTC CASQTGDSYEQYF
. TRBJ2-3 . TRBV10-3 TGTGCCATCAGGATAGGGGGAAGCACAGATACGCAGTATTTT CAIRIGGSTDTQYF
once TRBJ2-7 . TRBV29-1 TGCAGCGTTGAGATAGTATTCGAGCAGTACTTC CSVEIVFEQYF
. TRBJ1-1 TRBD1 TRBV28 TGTGCCAGCGGACAGGGAACGGACACTGAAGCTTTCTTT CASGQGTDTEAFF
once TRBJ1-3 . TRBV6-5 TGTGCCAGCAGTTACTCTCAGGCCCCTGGAAACACCATATATTTT CASSYSQAPGNTIYF
. TRBJ2-1 . TRBV9 TGTGCCAGCAGCGCGAGGGGGGGCGTGTACAATGAGCAGTTCTTC CASSARGGVYNEQFF
. TRBJ2-2 TRBD2 TRBV2 TGTGCCAGCACCCGTCGCGGGGGGGCCGGGGAGCTGTTTTTT CASTRRGGAGELFF
. TRBJ2-1 TRBD2 TRBV11-2 TGTGCCAGCAGCCTCAGACTAGCGGGAGTCGCCTACAATGAGCAGTTCTTC CASSLRLAGVAYNEQFF
. TRBJ2-2 TRBD2 TRBV7-3 TGTGCCAGCAGCAGGGCGGGAGATGACACCGGGGAGCTGTTTTTT CASSRAGDDTGELFF
. TRBJ2-7 TRBD1 TRBV18 TGTGCCAGCTCACCACCGGACAGGTTCCCCTACGAGCAGTACTTC CASSPPDRFPYEQYF
. TRBJ2-7 TRBD2 TRBV11-3 TGTGCCAGCTCCCGGGAGGAGAGGGGCGAGCAGTACTTC CASSREERGEQYF
few TRBJ1-1 . TRBV18 TGTGCCAGCTCACCACCGAAGGGACAAGTCCCCGCCTACAGATGGAACACTGAAGCTTTCTTT CASSPPKGQVPAYRWNTEAFF
. TRBJ2-1 TRBD1 TRBV7-9 TGTGCCAGTTCCGACTTGACAGGGAACAATGAGCAGTTCTTC CASSDLTGNNEQFF
. TRBJ2-3 . TRBV29-1 TGCAGCAGCGGAAGCGGGAGCACAGATACGCAGTATTTT CSSGSGSTDTQYF
. TRBJ2-5 TRBD2 TRBV3-1/TRBV3-2 TGTGCCAGCAGCCAAGGGACTAGCGGCCTCATCCCCCAAGAGACCCAGTACTTC CASSQGTSGLIPQETQYF
. TRBJ2-1 . TRBV28 TGTGCCAGCAGTTTACCGGGCGGGAAACCGAGCTCCTACAATGAGCAGTTCTTC CASSLPGGKPSSYNEQFF